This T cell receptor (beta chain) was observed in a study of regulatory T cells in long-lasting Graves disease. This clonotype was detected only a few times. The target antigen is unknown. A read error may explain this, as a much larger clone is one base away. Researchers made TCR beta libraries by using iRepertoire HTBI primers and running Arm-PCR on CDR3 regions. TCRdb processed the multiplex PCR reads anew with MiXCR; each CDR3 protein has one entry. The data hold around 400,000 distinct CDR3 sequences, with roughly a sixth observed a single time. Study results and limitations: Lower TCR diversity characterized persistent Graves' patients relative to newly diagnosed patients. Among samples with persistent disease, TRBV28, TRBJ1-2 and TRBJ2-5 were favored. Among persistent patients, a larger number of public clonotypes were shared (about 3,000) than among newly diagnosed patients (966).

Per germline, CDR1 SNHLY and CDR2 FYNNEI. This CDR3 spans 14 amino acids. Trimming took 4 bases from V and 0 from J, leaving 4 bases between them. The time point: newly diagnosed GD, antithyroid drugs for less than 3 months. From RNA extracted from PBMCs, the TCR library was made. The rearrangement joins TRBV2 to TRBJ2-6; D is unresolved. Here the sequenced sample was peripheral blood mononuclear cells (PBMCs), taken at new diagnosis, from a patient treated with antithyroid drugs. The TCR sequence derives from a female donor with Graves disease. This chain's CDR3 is CASSGDSGANVLTF. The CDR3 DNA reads TGTGCCAGCAGTGGGGACTCTGGGGCCAACGTCCTGACTTTC.